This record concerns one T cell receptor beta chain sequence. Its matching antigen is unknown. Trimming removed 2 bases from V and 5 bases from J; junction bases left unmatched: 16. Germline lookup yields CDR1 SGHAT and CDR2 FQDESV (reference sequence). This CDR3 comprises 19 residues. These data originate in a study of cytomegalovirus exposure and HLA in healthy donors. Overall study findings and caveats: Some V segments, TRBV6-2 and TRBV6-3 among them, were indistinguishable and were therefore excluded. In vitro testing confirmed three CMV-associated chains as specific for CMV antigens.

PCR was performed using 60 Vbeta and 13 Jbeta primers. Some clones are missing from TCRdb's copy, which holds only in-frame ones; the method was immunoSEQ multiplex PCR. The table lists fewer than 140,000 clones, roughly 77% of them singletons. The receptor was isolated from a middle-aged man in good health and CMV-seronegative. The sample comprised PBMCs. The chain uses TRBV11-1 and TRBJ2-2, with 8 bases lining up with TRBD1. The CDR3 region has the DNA TGTGCCAGCAGCTTATTAGGTGTCAGGGGGCGCGTAAGAACCGGGGAGCTGTTTTTT. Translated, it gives CASSLLGVRGRVRTGELFF.